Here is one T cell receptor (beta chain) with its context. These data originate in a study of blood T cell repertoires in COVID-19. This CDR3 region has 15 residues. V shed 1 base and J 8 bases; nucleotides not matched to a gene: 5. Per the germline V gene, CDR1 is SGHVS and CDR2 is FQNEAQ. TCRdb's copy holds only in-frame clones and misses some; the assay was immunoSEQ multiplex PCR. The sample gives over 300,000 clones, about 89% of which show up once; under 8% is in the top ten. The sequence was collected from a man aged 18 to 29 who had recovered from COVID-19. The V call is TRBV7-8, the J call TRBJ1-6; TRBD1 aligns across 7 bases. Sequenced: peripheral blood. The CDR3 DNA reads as TGTGCCAGCAGCTTAGGGGCCAGGGGGGATTCACCCCTCCACTTT. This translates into CASSLGARGDSPLHF.